A single sample gave rise to the 13 T cell receptor beta chains below, sequenced in a study of T-cell memory formation after mild COVID-19. Each CDR3 protein gets one entry after TCRdb re-called the 5' RACE reads with MiXCR. The sample holds roughly 130,000 distinct CDR3 sequences; approximately 17% are singletons and the top ten take approximately 5%. The specimen sequenced was PBMCs or a T cell subset sorted from them (not recorded which). These TCRs come from a man aged 18 to 30 who had mild COVID-19 (a few samples of this study predate the infection). Cell type and time point are not known.

This clonotype was counted between two and nine times. CDR3 loop: CASVSGAGKETQYF. Written as DNA, the CDR3 is TGTGCCAGCGTGTCCGGAGCGGGGAAAGAGACCCAGTACTTC. The J gene is TRBJ2-5, the V gene TRBV7-2; TRBD2 agrees at 7 bases. The junction had 9 bases not matched to a gene; V was cut back by 8 bases and J by 3 bases. There are 14 residues in the CDR3. Germline CDR1 reads SGHTA; CDR2 reads FQGNSA.

The chain links TRBV18 to TRBJ1-1; 8 nucleotides align to TRBD1. Germline loops: CDR1 KGHSH, CDR2 LQKENI. The CDR3 runs to 15 residues. Trimming cost V 4 bases and J 0 bases; bases outside gene matches: 4. CDR3 bases: TGTGCCAGCTCACGGACAGGGTCCATGAACACTGAAGCTTTCTTT. Translation: CASSRTGSMNTEAFF.

The chain employs TRBV12-5 and TRBJ2-4; TRBD1 aligns across 7 bases. CDR3 length: 16 amino acids. In germline, CDR1 is LGHNT, CDR2 FRNRAP. V lost 2 bases, J lost 0 bases, and 4 bases stayed unmatched. CDR3 sequence (DNA): TGTGCTAGTGGTTTGTCACGGGACAGAGCCAAAAACATTCAGTACTTC. It specifies CASGLSRDRAKNIQYF.

This clonotype was seen a few times. The DNA of the CDR3 is TGCGCCAGCAGCCGACCGAGAGAGGGAGATACGCAGTATTTT. Residues: CASSRPREGDTQYF. The gene calls are TRBV4-1 and TRBJ2-3, with D possibly being TRBD2 (5 bases). CDR1 is MGHRA, CDR2 YSYEKL, per germline. The CDR3 runs 14 residues. V lost 4 bases to trimming and J lost 5 bases, with 13 bases between them.

The chain recombines TRBV12-3 or TRBV12-4 with TRBJ1-5; 8 positions match TRBD1. The V and J ends lost 5 bases and 6 bases, in that order; junction bases with no gene match: 9. This CDR3 is built from 15 residues. The DNA for the CDR3 is TGTGCCAGCAGTCTGCAGGGGGCGCGGCGTCAGCCCCAGCATTTT. Protein product: CASSLQGARRQPQHF.

This sequence joins TRBV4-2 and TRBJ2-1, with D maybe TRBD1 (5 bases). Germline V gene data show CDR1 as LGHNA and CDR2 as YNFKEQ. The CDR3 loop spans 14 amino acids. Trimming removed 0 bases at V and 8 bases at J, with 11 bases between. The CDR3 spells CASSQDPGKDEQFF. The CDR3 DNA follows: TGTGCCAGCAGCCAAGATCCAGGGAAGGATGAGCAGTTCTTC.

The rearrangement links TRBV12-3 or TRBV12-4 to TRBJ2-1, with 7 positions matching TRBD2. The trim removed 6 bases at V and 6 bases at J, leaving 8 bases unmatched. The CDR3 totals 14 residues. The CDR3 sequence is CASSLRWGGNEQFF. In nucleotides, the CDR3 is TGTGCCAGCAGCCTTCGGTGGGGGGGCAATGAGCAGTTCTTC.

The chain combines TRBV12-3 or TRBV12-4 with TRBJ1-5; 7 bases are shared with TRBD1. CDR3 size: 15 residues. The junction had 6 bases not matched to a gene; V was cut back by 2 bases and J by 5 bases. Here the CDR3 DNA reads TGTGCCAGCAGTTTACATGAGGGACAGTATCAGCCCCAGCATTTT. The encoded protein is CASSLHEGQYQPQHF.

This clonotype was observed a handful of times. The chain uses TRBV5-1 and TRBJ2-3, with 9 bases fitting TRBD1. Germline-derived CDR1 and CDR2 are SGHRS and YFSETQ. V gave up 8 bases and J gave up 6 bases; unmatched junction bases: 13. There are 15 residues in the CDR3. The CDR3 nucleotides are TGCGCCAGTCATCCGGGACAGGGTCATTACGATACGCAGTATTTT. Protein product: CASHPGQGHYDTQYF.

This clonotype was seen more than once but under ten times. The rearrangement uses TRBV7-9 and TRBJ1-6, with TRBD1 identical over 7 bases. CDR1 is SEHNR, CDR2 FQNEAQ, per germline (reference sequence). The CDR3 is 16 residues long. After removal of 5 bases from V and 5 bases from J, the junction contained 9 bases not matched to a gene. This CDR3 reads CASSVGQPFDNSPLHF. In DNA form, the CDR3 reads TGTGCCAGCAGCGTGGGACAGCCTTTTGATAATTCACCCCTCCACTTT.

The rearrangement uses TRBV12-3 or TRBV12-4 and TRBJ1-1; unclear D gene. V lost 9 bases to trimming and J lost 0 bases, with 8 bases between them. This CDR3 comprises 12 residues. CDR3 protein: CASSAMNTEAFF. The CDR3 DNA is TGTGCCAGTTCGGCGATGAACACTGAAGCTTTCTTT.

The genes are TRBV16 and TRBJ2-4, with D possibly matching TRBD1 (6 bases). V dropped 4 bases and J dropped 5 bases, with 9 bases sitting between them. The CDR3 loop spans 13 amino acids. The germline V gene has CDR1 KGHSY and CDR2 FQNENV. The CDR3 DNA reads TGTGCCAGCAGCCGTGGACAGCAAAACATTCAGTACTTC. Its translation is CASSRGQQNIQYF.

The chain uses TRBV6-5 and TRBJ2-3; the D gene is possibly TRBD1 (6 bases). V was trimmed by 2 bases and J by 6 bases, leaving 18 bases between them. This CDR3 has 16 residues. Germline loops: CDR1 MNHEY, CDR2 SVGAGI. CDR3 in DNA: TGTGCCAGCAGTTACACACAGGGTGCACACACTGATACGCAGTATTTT. Translation: CASSYTQGAHTDTQYF.